The present TCR beta chain was sequenced within a study of cytomegalovirus exposure and HLA in healthy donors. Remarks on this clone: The antigen is undetermined.

Study-level points and caveats: Many donors carried some public TCRs, although rarity characterized most TCR sequences. High specificity and sensitivity for cytomegalovirus status were reported for the classifier.

PCR was performed using 60 Vbeta and 13 Jbeta primers. Libraries were prepared by immunoSEQ multiplex PCR; TCRdb keeps only in-frame clonotypes and omits some of them. The table shows roughly 100,000 clones, with around 75% occurring only once. CDR1 is MNHEY, CDR2 SVGAGI, per germline. The J segment lost 7 bases and the V segment lost 4 bases, leaving 9 bases of the junction unmatched. This CDR3 comprises 15 residues. The sequencing input was PBMCs. The sequence was collected from a man aged 30-40 years in good health and CMV-seropositive. The chain links TRBV6-5 to TRBJ1-2; 10 bases map to TRBD1. As DNA, the CDR3 is TGTGCCAGCAGTTCCGACAGGGGGCGCTTAGTTGGCTACACCTTC. Its protein is CASSSDRGRLVGYTF.